The 2 T cell receptor beta chains reported below all come from one sample, sequenced in a study of CD8+CD57+ T cells in acquired aplastic anemia. Individuals selected for sequencing had exhibited CD8+CD57+ cell expansion on flow cytometry. Genomic DNA was employed as the template in profiling TCR beta VDJ and CDR3. TCRdb analysed the reads with MiXCR anew, one entry per CDR3 protein. The sample has under 500,000 distinct CDR3 sequences, under 40% seen once. Sequencing was done on a sample of sorted CD4+, CD8+, or CD8+CD57+ T cells (not recorded which) from PBMCs. The origin of the receptors is a human donor with aplastic anemia.

This clonotype was counted only a few times. J is TRBJ2-7 and V is TRBV7-9; D uncertain. The CDR3 has 13 residues. Deletions cut 3 bases from V and 3 bases from J, with 9 bases between. Germline V lookup: CDR1 SEHNR, CDR2 FQNEAQ (reference sequence). The CDR3 DNA is TGTGCCAGCAGCTTCTCACGGTTCTACGAGCAGTACTTC. This translates into CASSFSRFYEQYF.

The J gene is TRBJ2-7, the V gene TRBV20-1, with 16 bases lining up with TRBD2. The germline gives CDR1 DFQATT, CDR2 SNEGSKA (reference sequence). This CDR3 has 16 residues. V shed 6 bases and J 1 base; nucleotides not matched to a gene: 6. The CDR3 loop is CSAKGTSGGESYEQYF. The CDR3 region has the DNA TGCAGTGCAAAAGGGACTAGCGGGGGGGAATCCTACGAGCAGTACTTC.